Listed here are 22 T cell receptor beta chains from one sample, sequenced in a study of blood T cells in healthy people across ages. For the second PCR, which ran for roughly 7 to 11 cycles, a sample-barcoded 5' primer and a J-beta primer mix were used. TCRdb re-called the 5' RACE reads with MiXCR, one entry per CDR3 protein. In the table there are roughly 730,000 distinct CDR3 sequences, more than 55% of which are singletons. The sequencing sample was made of blood. The receptors derive from a man in his forties or fifties in good health.

This clonotype turned up a few times. V usage is TRBV6-2 or TRBV6-3 and J usage is TRBJ2-7, with TRBD1 identical over 7 bases. The J call is uncertain, as TRBJ2-5 better fits the DNA end. The CDR3 is made up of 15 amino acids. From germline, CDR1 is MNHEY and CDR2 SVGEGT. The CDR3, as DNA: TGTGCCAGCGGCTTCGGCCCAGCGACAGGGGAGACCCAGTACTTC. It is translated as CASGFGPATGETQYF.

The chain uses TRBV6-5 and TRBJ1-2; D unclear. The CDR3 contains 14 residues. V lost 5 bases to trimming and J lost 6 bases, with 16 bases between them. CDR1 MNHEY and CDR2 SVGAGI come from the germline V gene. The CDR3 protein is CASSEGGDPDGYTF. The CDR3 nucleotides read TGTGCCAGCAGTGAAGGCGGGGATCCGGATGGCTACACCTTC.

Comment on this clonotype: A much larger clone differs from this one at a single base, so this may be a read error. V and J are TRBV7-9 and TRBJ2-7; the D is unclear. Trimming shortened V by 5 bases and J by 1 base, and 12 bases separated the two germline ends. This CDR3 is 14 amino acids long. Germline lookup yields CDR1 SEHNR and CDR2 FQNEAQ (reference sequence). This chain's CDR3 is CASSVGWNSYEQYF. The CDR3 coding sequence is TGTGCCAGCAGCGTAGGCTGGAATTCCTACGAGCAGTACTTC. Complete variable domain (other parts from reference TRBV7-9 and TRBJ2-7): DTGVSQNPRHKITKRGQNVTFRCDPISEHNRLYWYRQTLGQGPEFLTYFQNEAQLEKSRLLSDRFSAERPKGSFSTLEIQRTEQGDSAMYLCASSVGWNSYEQYFGPGTRLTVT.

This chain uses TRBV2 with TRBJ2-5; no clear D gene. The CDR3 covers 12 residues. The V end lost 8 bases, the J end lost 3 bases, and 10 bases lay between the germline ends. Germline V CDR1 and CDR2: SNHLY, FYNNEI. The CDR3 DNA is TGTGCCAGCTACGGACGGAAAGAGACCCAGTACTTC. As protein: CASYGRKETQYF.

The V gene is TRBV2, the J gene TRBJ2-4, with 11 bases fitting TRBD2. CDR1 and CDR2 from the germline V gene are SNHLY and FYNNEI. The V and J ends lost 2 bases and 0 bases, in that order; junction bases with no gene match: 9. The CDR3 has 19 residues. This CDR3 is CASSEIWTSGLLAKNIQYF. CDR3 bases: TGTGCCAGCAGTGAAATCTGGACTAGCGGGCTCCTAGCCAAAAACATTCAGTACTTC.

This chain links TRBV10-3 with TRBJ2-5, with 8 positions matching TRBD1. The V gene's germline CDR1 is ENHRY and CDR2 SYGVKD. The V segment lost 3 bases and the J segment 2 bases; nucleotides outside the gene matches: 11. This CDR3 has 17 amino acids. This chain's CDR3 is CAISDSQGAGGQETQYF. The CDR3 nucleotides read TGTGCCATCAGTGATTCCCAGGGGGCAGGAGGACAAGAGACCCAGTACTTC.

The chain uses TRBV5-1 and TRBJ2-4; D is undetermined. The closer fit of TRBJ2-7 to the DNA end suggests the J call may be wrong. The CDR3 length is 12 residues. Germline CDR1 and CDR2: SGHRS and YFSETQ. The CDR3 nucleotides read TGCGCCAGCAGCTTGGAACCTAACGAGCAGTACTTC. Translated, it gives CASSLEPNEQYF.

Written as DNA, the CDR3 is TGTGCCAGCAGTGAAGCGCTTCGGCGACAGGGTGTCAATGAGCAGTTCTTC. Translating it yields CASSEALRRQGVNEQFF. The chain couples TRBV2 to TRBJ2-1; 7 bases are a match to TRBD1. Trimming cost V 0 bases and J 6 bases; bases outside gene matches: 11. CDR1 SNHLY and CDR2 FYNNEI come from the germline V gene. The CDR3 contains 17 residues.

Here the CDR3 DNA reads TGCAGTGCTAGAGGGCTTGGGACTAGCGGGGTGGATACGCAGTATTTT. Protein: CSARGLGTSGVDTQYF. This sequence joins TRBV20-1 and TRBJ2-3; 13 bases are shared with TRBD2. The germline V gene encodes CDR1 DFQATT and CDR2 SNEGSKA (reference sequence). Unmatched junction bases numbered 7, after V lost 1 base and J lost 6 bases. The length of the CDR3 is 16 residues.

The chain has TRBV10-3 and TRBJ2-4; TRBD2 is a possible D gene (5 bases). Germline CDR1 ENHRY, CDR2 SYGVKD. The CDR3 runs 14 residues. V dropped 2 bases and J dropped 5 bases, with 10 bases sitting between them. CDR3 sequence (DNA): TGTGCCATCAGTGAGAGCGGTTGGGAAAACATTCAGTACTTC. Translation gives CAISESGWENIQYF.

This clonotype was recorded many times. The chain uses TRBV12-3 or TRBV12-4 and TRBJ2-7; D is uncertain. This CDR3 comprises 11 residues. V shed 3 bases and J shed 5 bases, with 5 bases lying between them. CDR3 DNA: TGTGCCAGCAGTTTCCGGAACGAGCAGTACTTC. Amino acid sequence: CASSFRNEQYF.

The chain combines TRBV12-3 or TRBV12-4 with TRBJ2-1; possibly TRBD1 or TRBD2 for D (6 bases each). The CDR3 is made up of 15 amino acids. V was shortened by 7 bases and J by 2 bases, with 15 bases between the two germline ends. Here the CDR3 reads CASTLGGLPYNEQFF. The CDR3 bases are TGTGCCAGCACCCTTGGGGGGCTTCCCTACAATGAGCAGTTCTTC.

The CDR3 DNA follows: TGTGCCAGCAGTTACTCGAAATACAATGAGCAGTTCTTC. Amino acid sequence: CASSYSKYNEQFF. This chain links TRBV6-5 with TRBJ2-1; D gene uncertain. The CDR3 has 13 residues. CDR1 MNHEY and CDR2 SVGAGI come from the germline V gene. The ends were cut back, 0 bases at V and 4 bases at J, with 4 bases in the middle.

Points on this clonotype: One end of the junction does not line up with germline, which may come from a read error. This chain links TRBV12-3 or TRBV12-4 with TRBJ2-6; D is undetermined. The CDR3 has 13 residues. The DNA of the CDR3 is TGTGCCAACAGTCCCCGCGCCCCGGACGTCCTGACTTTC. Protein product: CANSPRAPDVLTF.

In this sample, this clonotype turned up a few times. The chain uses TRBV7-2 and TRBJ2-3, with unresolved D. V gave up 5 bases and J gave up 7 bases, with 10 bases separating them. Germline V gene lookup returns CDR1 SGHTA and CDR2 FQGNSA. The CDR3 length is 12 residues. This CDR3 is CASSLGLNTQYF. In DNA, the CDR3 is TGTGCCAGCAGCCTGGGGTTAAATACGCAGTATTTT.

The V and J genes are TRBV2 and TRBJ2-2; no firm D call. V shed 2 bases and J shed 5 bases, with 12 bases lying between them. Germline V lookup: CDR1 SNHLY, CDR2 FYNNEI. CDR3 length: 15 residues. The CDR3: CASSERPPQTGELFF. The CDR3 region has the DNA TGTGCCAGCAGTGAAAGGCCTCCACAGACCGGGGAGCTGTTTTTT.

CDR3 loop: CASTPEVAGANEQFF. Here the CDR3 DNA reads TGTGCCAGCACACCGGAGGTGGCGGGAGCAAATGAGCAGTTCTTC. The chain is built from TRBV6-2 or TRBV6-3 and TRBJ2-1; 7 bases are a match to TRBD2. After removal of 7 bases from V and 7 bases from J, the junction contained 13 bases not matched to a gene. This CDR3 comprises 15 residues. CDR1 and CDR2 (germline): MNHEY, SVGEGT.

This clonotype appeared a few times. The rearrangement links TRBV11-2 to TRBJ2-7; possible D gene TRBD2, 6 bases. This CDR3 spans 19 amino acids. The V gene lost 4 bases and the J gene lost 1 base, with 26 bases spanning the gap. The germline V gene encodes CDR1 SGHAT and CDR2 FQNNGV. Here the CDR3 DNA reads TGTGCCAGCAGCTCCCAATCGCCCACGACTAGAGAAAGGTCCTACGAGCAGTACTTC. This gives the protein CASSSQSPTTRERSYEQYF.

The chain links TRBV6-5 to TRBJ2-7, with 12 nucleotides matching TRBD2. Losses at the gene ends were 1 base for V and 5 bases for J; bases not matched to a gene: 12. The CDR3 contains 18 residues. Germline-derived CDR1 and CDR2 are MNHEY and SVGAGI. This CDR3 is CASSYYLAGGPVGHEQYF. The CDR3, as DNA: TGTGCCAGCAGTTACTATCTAGCGGGAGGGCCGGTAGGCCACGAGCAGTACTTC.

The chain joins TRBV28 to TRBJ2-7; 14 nucleotides match TRBD2. Trimming removed 3 bases from V and 3 bases from J; junction bases left unmatched: 4. The CDR3 contains 16 residues. Per germline, CDR1 MDHEN and CDR2 SYDVKM. The CDR3 loop reads CASSFLGTSGSYEQYF. CDR3 DNA: TGTGCCAGCAGTTTTTTAGGGACTAGCGGGAGCTACGAGCAGTACTTC.

The chain carries TRBV6-6 and TRBJ1-1; no clear D gene. Per the germline V gene, CDR1 is MNHNY and CDR2 is SVGAGI (reference sequence). Trimming took 2 bases from V and 4 from J, leaving 11 bases between them. The CDR3 has 14 residues. The DNA for the CDR3 is TGTGCCAGCAGTTACGGTTGGCAGACCACTGAAGCTTTCTTT. Encoded protein: CASSYGWQTTEAFF.

This chain connects TRBV6-2 or TRBV6-3 to TRBJ2-1; TRBD1 matches 7 bases. The junction had 12 bases not matched to a gene; V was cut back by 7 bases and J by 6 bases. The CDR3 contains 15 residues. From germline, CDR1 is MNHEY and CDR2 SVGEGT. The DNA of the CDR3 is TGTGCCAGCACCCAGGGGGTCGTTTTGGGCAATGAGCAGTTCTTC. Encoded protein: CASTQGVVLGNEQFF.